The T cell receptor (beta chain) described here comes from a study of shared clonotypes between healthy human individuals (dated by TCRdb to 2020 to 2022). With regard to the full study: Three men and a couple of women, aged 18 to 49 years, made up the cohort. For each donor, CD4 naive and CD4 memory were each run on three plates, CD8 naive on two plates, and CD8 memory on one plate. To estimate repertoire size and how much clonotype sharing occurs between individuals, the study deeply sequenced the blood TCR repertoires of five or six healthy adults. To increase sequencing depth and limit assay-specific biases, TCR repertoire library preparation and sequencing were carried out by different laboratories using diverse techniques. Between about 0.9 and 10 billion PBMCs per donor were obtained by leukapheresis. What the work shows at the level of the full study, not this receptor alone: Incomplete sequencing was indicated by rarefaction of sorted-subset datasets, despite the large sequencing depth. Larger estimated clonotype richness was generally found for naive subsets than for memory subsets. Across a few donors, approximately 5% of naive CD4, more than 3% of naive CD8, approximately 2.5% of memory CD4, and over 0.35% of memory CD8 clonotypes were shared. Compared with non-shared clonotypes, the clonotypes found in all four sorted-subset donors had higher generation probabilities. Pairwise subsampling led to the expectation that sequencing depth would affect the degree of clonotype sharing among donors. Because the study included a small number of donors, the genetic and exposure-history diversity represented was limited. Sampling was restricted to blood, and TCR repertoires in tissue are likely to differ from TCR repertoires in blood.

Reading from cysteine to phenylalanine, the CDR3 counts 15 amino acids. CDR3 DNA is the only sequence kept; it has 45 bases, read in frame from the first base. CDR1 and CDR2 were assigned from the germline V gene (reference sequence) as LNHDA and SQIVND. The junction carries 12 bases between V and J, which are trimmed by 5 bases and 2 bases respectively. As to this clone: Its specific antigen is unknown. Qualities for individual bases were not recorded, and no much larger clone is one base off.

Using the deep immunoSEQ assay, TCR CDR3 regions were amplified from genomic DNA by multiplex PCR. Extracted genomic DNA from each cell subset was spread evenly across all wells of several immunoSEQ 96-well plates, with each plate serving as a replicate. Each replicate PCR for sorted subsets received 150 to 250 ng genomic DNA, equal to around 32,000 T cell genomes. Purified libraries were measured with a Qubit 3.0 fluorometer, size-checked on a Bioanalyzer 2100, and measured again with the KAPA Library Quantification kit. Every immunoSEQ 96-well plate was sequenced on a separate single-read 150-cycle Illumina NextSeq 550 flow cell. Per the authors' processing: Because only junctional sequences without quality scores were contained in the immunoSEQ output, filtering matching that applied to full-length reads could not be performed. To assign V/J genes and CDR3, sequences were annotated using PyIR, a Python wrapper for IgBLAST v1.9, with IMGT germline references. Reads were removed for weak V/J assignments (E-value above 1e-6), missing CDR3, stop codons, out-of-frame junctions, or ambiguous translated residues. V3J clonotypes were defined as sequences sharing an identical inferred V gene, J gene, and CDR3 amino acid sequence. The percentage overlap between two repertoires was calculated by dividing the number of shared unique clonotypes by the size of the smaller repertoire. Repertoire richness was assessed with RTK rarefaction, the Chao1 estimator, and Recon v2.1 estimates of unobserved clonotypes. Generation probabilities for all TCRbeta clonotypes obtained by the gDNA method from a handful of donors were computed using OLGA. The clones in this table, taken by TCRdb from immuneACCESS, are in-frame only. Not every clone is retained; where verified, under half of the shortfall comes from an unresolved V gene, and the cause of the rest is unknown. For V, J and clone size, that table is used; D and trimming come from the DNA. The sample profile shows over 850,000 clones; approximately 80% of them were found once. The ten largest clones take up about 0.52% of the sample.

The donors were healthy, HIV-negative adults who had no recently reported acute infections or vaccinations. Every donor was a Caucasian adult living in Nashville, Tennessee, USA. CD4+ T cells were enriched by magnetic negative selection, after which naive cells were positively selected on CD45RA and the negative fraction was taken as the memory subset. After blood collection by leukapheresis, PBMCs were isolated using Ficoll-Histopaque density gradient centrifugation and then cryopreserved in the vapor phase of liquid nitrogen. Purity and quantity of every magnetically sorted T cell population were checked by analytical flow cytometry. From each sorted fraction, genomic DNA was isolated and quantified by UV absorbance on a Nanodrop 2000c.

Sequencing was done on a sample of memory CD4+ T cells from PBMCs. Read against the paper, the sample's cell subset or site label means: CD45RA-negative fraction. The chain is made from TRBV19 and TRBJ2-2, with the D gene not confidently named. The receptor comes from a man in his late teens or twenties in good health. Some clones in this sample may be carry-over from other donors' samples. In nucleotides, the sequence is TGTGCCAGTAGTCCCCGAAGGCCTAACACCGGGGAGCTGTTTTTT. It specifies CASSPRRPNTGELFF.